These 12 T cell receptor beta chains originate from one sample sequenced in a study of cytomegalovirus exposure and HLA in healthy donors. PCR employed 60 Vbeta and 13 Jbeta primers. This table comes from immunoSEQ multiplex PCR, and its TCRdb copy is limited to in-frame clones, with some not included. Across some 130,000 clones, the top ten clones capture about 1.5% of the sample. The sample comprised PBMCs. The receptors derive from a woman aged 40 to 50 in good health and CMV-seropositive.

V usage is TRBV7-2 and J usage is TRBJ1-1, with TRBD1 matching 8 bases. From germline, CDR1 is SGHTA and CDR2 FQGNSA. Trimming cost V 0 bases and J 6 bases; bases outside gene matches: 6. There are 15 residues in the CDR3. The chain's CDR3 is CASSLATPGGAEAFF. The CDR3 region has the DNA TGTGCCAGCAGCTTAGCAACCCCAGGGGGCGCTGAAGCTTTCTTT.

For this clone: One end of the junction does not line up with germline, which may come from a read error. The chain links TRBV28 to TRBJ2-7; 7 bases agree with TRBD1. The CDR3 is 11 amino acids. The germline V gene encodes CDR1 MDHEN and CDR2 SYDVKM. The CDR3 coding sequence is TGTGCCAGCAGTTTGTACAGGGGTCTACTCTTC. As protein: CASSLYRGLLF.

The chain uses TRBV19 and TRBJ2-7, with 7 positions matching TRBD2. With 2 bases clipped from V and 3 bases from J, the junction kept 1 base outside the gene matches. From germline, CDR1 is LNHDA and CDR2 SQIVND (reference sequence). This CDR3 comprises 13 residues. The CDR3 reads CASSIRDYYEQYF. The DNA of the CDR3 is TGTGCCAGTAGTATACGGGACTACTACGAGCAGTACTTC.

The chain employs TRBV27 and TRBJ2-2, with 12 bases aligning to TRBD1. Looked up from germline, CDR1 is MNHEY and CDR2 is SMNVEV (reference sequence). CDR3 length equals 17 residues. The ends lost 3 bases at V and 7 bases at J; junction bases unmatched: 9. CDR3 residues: CASSFLVGTGGGGELFF. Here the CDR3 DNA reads TGTGCCAGCAGTTTTTTGGTTGGGACAGGGGGCGGCGGGGAGCTGTTTTTT.

The CDR3 bases are TGCGCCAGCAGCGTGGGGACAGGGGAGAATTCACCCCTCCACTTT. It translates to CASSVGTGENSPLHF. This chain connects TRBV5-1 to TRBJ1-6; 10 bases are a match to TRBD1. Germline V CDR1 and CDR2: SGHRS, YFSETQ. This CDR3 has 15 residues. Germline trimming cut 4 bases from V and 7 bases from J; bases unmatched to any gene: 5.

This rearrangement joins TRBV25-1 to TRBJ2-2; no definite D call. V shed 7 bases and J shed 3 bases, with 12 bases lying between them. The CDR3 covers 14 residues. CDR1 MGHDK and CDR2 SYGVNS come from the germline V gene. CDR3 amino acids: CASTRGVDTGELFF. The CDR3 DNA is TGTGCCAGCACCCGCGGTGTAGACACCGGGGAGCTGTTTTTT.

The CDR3 loop is CASAPGLHTYEQYF. The CDR3 region has the DNA TGTGCCAGTGCTCCGGGACTCCATACCTACGAGCAGTACTTC. The chain uses TRBV19 and TRBJ2-7; perhaps TRBD2 as D (6 bases). Trimming removed 8 bases from V and 2 bases from J, with 16 bases in between. Germline CDR1 LNHDA, CDR2 SQIVND (reference sequence). This CDR3 has 14 amino acids.

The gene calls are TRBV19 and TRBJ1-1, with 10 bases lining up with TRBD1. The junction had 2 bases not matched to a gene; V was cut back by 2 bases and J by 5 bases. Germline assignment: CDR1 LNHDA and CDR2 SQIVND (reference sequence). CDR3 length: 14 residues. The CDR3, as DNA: TGTGCCAGTAGTATACAGGACAGGGGGACTGAAGCTTTCTTT. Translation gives CASSIQDRGTEAFF.

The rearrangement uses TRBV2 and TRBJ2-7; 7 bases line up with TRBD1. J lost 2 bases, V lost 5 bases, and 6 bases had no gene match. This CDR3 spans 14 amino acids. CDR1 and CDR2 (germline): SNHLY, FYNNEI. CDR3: CASSPTGSPYEQYF. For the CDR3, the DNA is TGTGCCAGCAGTCCGACAGGGAGTCCCTACGAGCAGTACTTC. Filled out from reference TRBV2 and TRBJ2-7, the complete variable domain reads EPEVTQTPSHQVTQMGQEVILRCVPISNHLYFYWYRQILGQKVEFLVSFYNNEISEKSEIFDDQFSVERPDGSNFTLKIRSTKLEDSAMYFCASSPTGSPYEQYFGPGTRLTVT.

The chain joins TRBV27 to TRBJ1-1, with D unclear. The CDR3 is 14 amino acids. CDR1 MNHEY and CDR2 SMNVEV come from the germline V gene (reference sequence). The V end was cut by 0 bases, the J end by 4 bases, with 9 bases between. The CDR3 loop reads CASSLSTTGTEAFF. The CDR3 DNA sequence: TGTGCCAGCAGTTTATCAACCACGGGCACTGAAGCTTTCTTT.

The DNA for the CDR3 is TGTGCCAGCAGCTTCGAGACTGAAGCTTTCTTT. This codes for CASSFETEAFF. V and J are TRBV7-4 and TRBJ1-1; D unresolved. The CDR3 sequence is 11 residues long. Per germline, CDR1 SGHVT and CDR2 SQSDAQ. V was trimmed by 3 bases and J by 5 bases, leaving 4 bases between them.

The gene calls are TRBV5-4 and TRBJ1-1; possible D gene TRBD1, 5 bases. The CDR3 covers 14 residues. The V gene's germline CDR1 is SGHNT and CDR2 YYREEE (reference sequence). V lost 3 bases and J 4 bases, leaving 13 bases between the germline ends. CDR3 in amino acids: CASSSAREGTEAFF. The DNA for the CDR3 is TGTGCCAGCAGCTCGGCCAGGGAGGGCACTGAAGCTTTCTTT.